This T cell receptor (beta chain) was recovered during a study of blood T cell repertoires in COVID-19 (dated by TCRdb to the early 2020s). Turning to the overall study: Samples covering the acute and convalescent phases of COVID-19 were provided by collaborators in the United States, Italy and Spain. The repertoires were released in a freely available public database meant as a resource for research on the immune response to SARS-CoV-2. Where available, HLA class I and class II types were obtained from metadata supplied by the sample provider rather than from assay-based typing. The prospective study material was composed of cDNA or gDNA derived from T cells, B-cell-depleted T cells, or PBMCs. The dataset comprised deeply sampled blood TCRbeta repertoires from subjects exposed to, actively infected with, or recovered from COVID-19. The samples were drawn from two sources: the first 160 participants of the ongoing ImmuneRACE study, and 1,254 subjects contributed by 6 global collaborators. A de-identified subject ID, COVID-19 status, age in years and sex were almost always included in the sample metadata.

As for this clone: The antigen it recognizes is unknown. Base qualities were left out, and no much larger clone turns up one base away.

The paper's findings and limits, for the study overall: Clinical and demographic metadata were provided uncurated, with the amount varying by source and participant.

TCRbeta CDR3 regions were amplified from genomic DNA by means of the immunoSEQ Assay, a bias-controlled multiplex PCR. The authors' analysis ran thus. The number of nucleated cells in each sample was estimated from the amplification of reference gene primers within the assay. To quantify the absolute abundance of each unique TCRbeta CDR3 rearrangement, sequence reads were collapsed and filtered. Productive Simpson clonality was computed per sample as the square root of Simpson's diversity index over productive rearrangements. TCRdb mirrors the immuneACCESS table, restricted to in-frame sequences. Some clones are absent from its copies; in checked studies, under half trace to an unresolved V gene, and the reason for the others is unknown. V and J calls and clone size are given by that table; D and trimming were obtained from the DNA. The sample has about 55,000 clones on record, approximately 85% of them singletons. Roughly 12% of the sample is held by the ten biggest clonotypes.

Each collaborating institution followed its own protocols to collect whole blood in K2EDTA tubes. For TCRbeta analysis, collaborator samples were shipped as frozen whole blood, as isolated PBMCs, or as DNA extracted from either sample type. The CDR3 numbers 12 residues from cysteine through phenylalanine. The kept DNA is CDR3 alone, 36 bases in frame from the first base. V ends up 8 bases short and J 5 bases short, with an unmatched junction base count of 4. The germline V gene encodes CDR1 SGHDN and CDR2 FVKESK. This sequence uses TRBV14 and TRBJ1-1, with 8 bases in between that match TRBD1. The sequenced sample was peripheral blood. This receptor was identified in a human donor in a cohort sampled during active COVID-19. The CDR3 in this case is CASGQGVTEAFF. Here is the DNA: TGTGCCAGCGGACAGGGAGTTACTGAAGCTTTCTTT.